This T cell receptor (beta chain) emerged from a study of vaccination and CD4 T cells after COVID-19. Study overall: Six male and four female convalescents took part, two of them Hispanic. Those taking part got two shots of either the BNT162b2 or the mRNA-1273 vaccine.

The CDR3 covers 15 residues. Trimming at V came to 3 bases and at J to 5 bases, leaving 10 bases not matched to a gene. The germline V gene has CDR1 DFQATT and CDR2 SNEGSKA (reference sequence). On this clonotype: The target antigen is unknown.

Cultured CD4+ T cell DNA was sequenced using the Oncomine TCR Beta short-read assay. After culture, CD4+ T cells served as the source for genomic DNA extraction. From the PCR reads, TCRdb called clonotypes with MiXCR, one entry per CDR3 protein. The sample has approximately 12,000 distinct CDR3 sequences; about 75% are singletons. The sample's treatment: roughly 11-day PBMC culture with coronavirus spike peptide pools or control peptides (ViraFEST assay). Expansion of antigen-specific T cells with peptide pools by ViraFEST preceded sequencing of TCRs. The clonotype originates from a human donor who had recovered from COVID-19. Sequencing was performed on CD4+ T cells from blood, cultured in vitro. The V gene is TRBV20-1, the J gene TRBJ2-1; 7 bases fit TRBD2. The DNA of the CDR3 is TGCAGTGCTAGGGGAGCGGGGAGCGATCACAATGAGCAGTTCTTC. It yields the protein CSARGAGSDHNEQFF.